Each of the 28 T cell receptor beta chains below was sequenced from the same sample in a study of blood T cell repertoires in COVID-19. TCRdb's copy holds only in-frame clones and misses some; the assay was immunoSEQ multiplex PCR. Here the sample spans approximately 13,000 clones, roughly 73% being singletons. Input material: peripheral blood. These receptors all come from a boy aged 2-15 years with active or convalescent COVID-19.

The genes are TRBV5-1 and TRBJ2-2; TRBD2 aligns across 9 bases. This CDR3 contains 17 residues. CDR1 is SGHRS and CDR2 is YFSETQ in the germline V gene. Trimming removed 0 bases from V and 0 bases from J; junction bases left unmatched: 3. DNA for the CDR3: TGCGCCAGCAGCTTGGACCCTAGCGGGGCGAACACCGGGGAGCTGTTTTTT. It translates to CASSLDPSGANTGELFF.

The chain has TRBV25-1 and TRBJ1-1, with 8 bases that match TRBD1. Germline V gives CDR1 MGHDK, CDR2 SYGVNS. The CDR3 is 16 residues long. V gave up 6 bases and J gave up 2 bases; unmatched junction bases: 11. CDR3 loop: CASRKQGVAPNTEAFF. The CDR3 DNA sequence: TGTGCCAGCAGAAAACAGGGGGTAGCCCCTAACACTGAAGCTTTCTTT. The full variable domain, completed using reference TRBV25-1 and TRBJ1-1, is EADIYQTPRYLVIGTGKKITLECSQTMGHDKMYWYQQDPGMELHLIHYSYGVNSTEKGDLSSESTVSRIRTEHFPLTLESARPSHTSQYLCASRKQGVAPNTEAFFGQGTRLTVV.

The V gene is TRBV15, the J gene TRBJ2-4; weak D call: TRBD2 (6 bases). Trimming left V 0 bases short and J 7 bases short, with 10 bases between. Germline-derived CDR1 and CDR2 are LNHNV and YYDKDF (reference sequence). The CDR3 has 14 amino acids. CDR3 DNA sequence: TGTGCCACCAGCAGAGATCCGGCGGGGAACATTCAGTACTTC. It codes for CATSRDPAGNIQYF.

The chain couples TRBV7-2 to TRBJ2-1; D call uncertain. The CDR3 is made up of 14 amino acids. The V end lost 1 base, the J end lost 0 bases, and 4 bases lay between the germline ends. Looked up from germline, CDR1 is SGHTA and CDR2 is FQGNSA. In DNA form, the CDR3 reads TGTGCCAGCAGCTTAGGACTCTCCTACAATGAGCAGTTCTTC. This translates into CASSLGLSYNEQFF.

The V gene is TRBV3-1 (or the pseudogene TRBV3-2), the J gene TRBJ1-3, with D possibly TRBD1 on 6 matching bases. The germline CDR1 and CDR2 sequences are LGHDT and YNNKEL (reference sequence). V lost 1 base and J lost 3, with 13 bases in between. The CDR3 runs to 16 residues. CDR3: CASSQGSRGGGNTIYF. CDR3 coding DNA: TGTGCCAGCAGCCAAGGGAGTAGGGGGGGTGGAAACACCATATATTTT.

The J gene is TRBJ1-1, the V gene TRBV4-1; possible D gene TRBD1, 6 bases. Trimming took off 1 base at V and 7 bases at J, with 19 bases between the two ends. Germline CDR1 is MGHRA and CDR2 is YSYEKL. The CDR3 loop spans 16 amino acids. The CDR3 sequence is CASSQVKGRGPHEAFF. In DNA form, the CDR3 reads TGCGCCAGCAGCCAAGTGAAGGGGCGGGGGCCCCATGAAGCTTTCTTT.

The CDR3 protein is CASSISYRGTGNTIYF. In DNA, the CDR3 is TGTGCCAGCAGTATTTCATACAGGGGTACTGGAAACACCATATATTTT. This chain links TRBV28 with TRBJ1-3, with 7 bases that match TRBD1. The CDR3 has 16 amino acids. V was clipped by 5 bases and J by 2 bases; unmatched bases: 9. Germline assignment: CDR1 MDHEN and CDR2 SYDVKM.

The chain uses TRBV5-4 and TRBJ2-6; TRBD2 is a possible D gene (7 bases). The V end was cut by 2 bases, the J end by 0 bases, with 12 bases between. CDR3 length: 17 residues. Germline V gene lookup returns CDR1 SGHNT and CDR2 YYREEE (reference sequence). In nucleotides, the CDR3 is TGTGCCAGCAGCTTAGGGGGGGATTACTCTGGGGCCAACGTCCTGACTTTC. Translated, it gives CASSLGGDYSGANVLTF.

This chain joins TRBV27 and TRBJ2-7, with a weak D call TRBD2 (7 bases). There are 15 residues in the CDR3. Germline V CDR1 and CDR2: MNHEY, SMNVEV (reference sequence). Trimming cost V 11 bases and J 0 bases, with 20 bases left between them. CDR3 nucleotide sequence: TGTGCCGCGAGGGGGGGCGGGAGTGGCTCCTACGAGCAGTACTTC. Protein product: CAARGGGSGSYEQYF.

The rearrangement uses TRBV29-1 and TRBJ2-2, with TRBD2 identical over 7 bases. This CDR3 comprises 17 residues. CDR1 and CDR2 (germline): SQVTM, ANQGSEA. This chain's CDR3 is CSASGGEGLRDTGELFF. The CDR3, as DNA: TGCAGTGCTTCGGGGGGTGAGGGGTTAAGGGACACCGGGGAGCTGTTTTTT.

The V gene is TRBV27, the J gene TRBJ2-7; 13 nucleotides match TRBD2. Germline V lookup: CDR1 MNHEY, CDR2 SMNVEV (reference sequence). V lost 6 bases and J lost 3; bases outside the gene matches: 5. This CDR3 has 15 residues. CDR3 nucleotide sequence: TGTGCCAGCAGATTACTAGCGGGGGGGCTCTACGAGCAGTACGTC. Its protein is CASRLLAGGLYEQYV.

This rearrangement joins TRBV3-1 (or the pseudogene TRBV3-2) to TRBJ2-3; D unresolved. CDR1 and CDR2 (germline): LGHDT, YNNKEL (reference sequence). The CDR3 sequence is 16 residues long. V lost 1 base and J 1 base, leaving 12 bases between the germline ends. The CDR3: CASSQGGGLGTDTQYF. CDR3 nucleotides: TGTGCCAGCAGCCAAGGAGGTGGGTTGGGCACAGATACGCAGTATTTT.

This chain connects TRBV9 to TRBJ2-7; D is unresolved. V was shortened by 3 bases and J by 6 bases, with 16 bases between the two germline ends. Germline V CDR1 and CDR2: SGDLS, YYNGEE. There are 14 residues in the CDR3. The CDR3 nucleotides read TGTGCCAGCAGCGGCGGCCAGCCCACGTCCGAGCAGTACTTC. It codes for CASSGGQPTSEQYF.

The chain is built from TRBV5-6 and TRBJ2-2; D is unresolved. Germline V CDR1 and CDR2: SGHDT, YYEEEE. The CDR3 consists of 12 residues. V was cut by 1 base and J by 7 bases, with 5 bases left in between. Written as DNA, the CDR3 is TGTGCCAGCAGCTTGTCGGGCGGGGAGCTGTTTTTT. This sequence encodes CASSLSGGELFF.

The rearrangement uses TRBV7-3 and TRBJ1-1; D not certain. Trimming removed 2 bases at V and 3 bases at J, with 10 bases between. The CDR3 loop spans 14 amino acids. Germline-derived CDR1 and CDR2 are SGHTA and FQGTGA. The CDR3 DNA reads TGTGCCAGCAGCTTAGCGGGGTTGGACACTGAAGCTTTCTTT. Amino acids: CASSLAGLDTEAFF.

The chain combines TRBV10-1 with TRBJ1-6; D gene ambiguous. The CDR3 runs 13 residues. V gave up 4 bases and J gave up 6 bases, with 7 bases separating them. CDR1 WNHNN and CDR2 SYGVQD come from the germline V gene (reference sequence). Here the CDR3 reads CASSGSLNSPLHF. The CDR3, as DNA: TGCGCCAGCAGTGGGAGCCTTAATTCACCCCTCCACTTT.

This rearrangement joins TRBV2 to TRBJ1-2; 7 bases align to TRBD1. Unmatched junction bases numbered 10, after V lost 7 bases and J lost 8 bases. Germline V gene data show CDR1 as SNHLY and CDR2 as FYNNEI. The CDR3 consists of 13 residues. The CDR3 sequence: CASKAAGGTGYTF. DNA for the CDR3: TGTGCCAGCAAAGCCGCAGGGGGGACGGGCTACACCTTC.

The gene calls are TRBV25-1 and TRBJ2-1, with a tentative D call TRBD1 (6 bases). Trimming stripped 4 bases from V and 0 bases from J, with 19 bases between. Germline CDR1 reads MGHDK; CDR2 reads SYGVNS. CDR3 length: 18 amino acids. CDR3 protein: CASSVQLKDRSSYNEQFF. The DNA for the CDR3 is TGTGCCAGCAGTGTTCAGTTGAAGGACAGAAGCTCCTACAATGAGCAGTTCTTC.

The chain combines TRBV18 with TRBJ1-1; D is unclear. The CDR3 is 14 amino acids. The ends were cut back, 2 bases at V and 1 base at J, with 8 bases in the middle. CDR1 KGHSH and CDR2 LQKENI come from the germline V gene. Here the CDR3 DNA reads TGTGCCAGCTCACCAGTTACGGGGAACACTGAAGCTTTCTTT. Amino acid sequence: CASSPVTGNTEAFF.

The chain is built from TRBV5-5 and TRBJ1-6; TRBD1 matches 7 bases. Germline loops: CDR1 SGHKS, CDR2 YYEKEE (reference sequence). V lost 4 bases, J lost 7 bases, and 8 bases stayed unmatched. The CDR3 runs to 15 residues. DNA for the CDR3: TGTGCCAGCAGCGTTGGGGCAGGGGGAAATTCACCCCTCCACTTT. Its translation: CASSVGAGGNSPLHF.

DNA for the CDR3: TGTGCCAGCAGCTTAGATCCCAGAACGCAGTTCTTC. Translated: CASSLDPRTQFF. The genes are TRBV11-2 and TRBJ2-1; D not certain. The CDR3 has 12 residues. V lost 0 bases and J lost 12, with 9 bases in between. Germline CDR1 SGHAT, CDR2 FQNNGV.

By frequency in the sample, this clone is medium-sized. The rearrangement joins TRBV10-3 to TRBJ1-1; tentative D call: TRBD1 (6 bases). The CDR3 loop spans 14 amino acids. The germline V gene encodes CDR1 ENHRY and CDR2 SYGVKD. V lost 2 bases and J 0 bases, leaving 7 bases between the germline ends. The CDR3 reads CAISEAGVNTEAFF. In nucleotides, the CDR3 is TGTGCCATCAGTGAGGCAGGGGTGAACACTGAAGCTTTCTTT.

V usage is TRBV7-9 and J usage is TRBJ2-2, with TRBD1 as a possible D gene (5 bases). Germline-derived CDR1 and CDR2 are SEHNR and FQNEAQ (reference sequence). Deletions cut 2 bases from V and 1 base from J, with 11 bases between. This CDR3 region has 16 residues. The DNA of the CDR3 is TGTGCCAGCAGCTTACTGGGGCAGGGGAACACCGGGGAGCTGTTTTTT. Translated: CASSLLGQGNTGELFF. Based on the CDR3 plus reference TRBV7-9 and TRBJ2-2, the full variable domain is DTGVSQNPRHKITKRGQNVTFRCDPISEHNRLYWYRQTLGQGPEFLTYFQNEAQLEKSRLLSDRFSAERPKGSFSTLEIQRTEQGDSAMYLCASSLLGQGNTGELFFGEGSRLTVL.

The chain is built from TRBV14 and TRBJ1-6; no reliable D call. The CDR3 length is 18 residues. Trimming stripped 4 bases from V and 2 bases from J, with 18 bases between. Germline V CDR1 and CDR2: SGHDN, FVKESK. The CDR3 loop reads CASSRSWGGWPYNSPLHF. DNA of the CDR3: TGTGCCAGCAGCCGATCCTGGGGAGGGTGGCCCTATAATTCACCCCTCCACTTT.

This clone showed up just a few times. The V and J genes are TRBV5-6 and TRBJ1-1, with D uncertain. Germline lookup yields CDR1 SGHDT and CDR2 YYEEEE. Trimming shortened V by 0 bases and J by 3 bases, and 12 bases separated the two germline ends. CDR3 length equals 15 residues. The CDR3 region has the DNA TGTGCCAGCAGCTTGGAACGGAGTCGGGACACTGAAGCTTTCTTT. Encoded protein: CASSLERSRDTEAFF.

The chain combines TRBV10-3 with TRBJ1-1; 9 nucleotides match TRBD1. Germline V lookup: CDR1 ENHRY, CDR2 SYGVKD. The CDR3 has 14 residues. J was trimmed by 0 bases and V by 10 bases; bases with no gene match: 6. Written as DNA, the CDR3 is TGTGCCACGACTCGGGACAGGGTGAACACTGAAGCTTTCTTT. It specifies CATTRDRVNTEAFF.

The chain employs TRBV20-1 and TRBJ1-1; TRBD1 aligns across 7 bases. The germline CDR1 and CDR2 sequences are DFQATT and SNEGSKA (reference sequence). V lost 5 bases, J lost 8 bases, and 5 bases stayed unmatched. This CDR3 contains 11 residues. The CDR3: CSALTGVEAFF. CDR3 in DNA: TGCAGTGCTCTCACAGGGGTGGAAGCTTTCTTT.

The chain links TRBV18 to TRBJ1-2; D gene unclear. The ends were cut back, 1 base at V and 4 bases at J, with 7 bases in the middle. Germline V gene data show CDR1 as KGHSH and CDR2 as LQKENI. The CDR3 has 13 residues. The DNA for the CDR3 is TGTGCCAGCTCACCACAAGCCATCTATGGCTACACCTTC. Protein product: CASSPQAIYGYTF. The variable domain in full, completed from reference TRBV18 and TRBJ1-2, reads NAGVMQNPRHLVRRRGQEARLRCSPMKGHSHVYWYRQLPEEGLKFMVYLQKENIIDESGMPKERFSAEFPKEGPSILRIQQVVRGDSAAYFCASSPQAIYGYTFGSGTRLTVV.